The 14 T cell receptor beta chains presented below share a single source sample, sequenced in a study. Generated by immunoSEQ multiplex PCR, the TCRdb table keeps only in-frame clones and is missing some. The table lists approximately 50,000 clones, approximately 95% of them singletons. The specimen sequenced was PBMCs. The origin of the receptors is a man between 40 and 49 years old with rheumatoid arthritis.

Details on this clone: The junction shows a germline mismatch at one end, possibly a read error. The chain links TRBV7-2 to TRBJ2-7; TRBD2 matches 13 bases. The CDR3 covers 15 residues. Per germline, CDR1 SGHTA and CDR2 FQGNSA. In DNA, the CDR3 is TGTGCCAGCAGTTTAGGACTAGCGGGAGTCAGCGAGCAGTACTTC. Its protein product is CASSLGLAGVSEQYF.

The CDR3 region is CASSYKDGPFYNEQFF. The CDR3 DNA is TGTGCCAGCAGTTATAAGGACGGACCTTTCTACAATGAGCAGTTCTTC. The chain recombines TRBV27 with TRBJ2-1, with D hard to call. V was clipped by 4 bases and J by 3 bases, with 16 bases between them. The germline CDR1 and CDR2 sequences are MNHEY and SMNVEV (reference sequence). There are 16 residues in the CDR3.

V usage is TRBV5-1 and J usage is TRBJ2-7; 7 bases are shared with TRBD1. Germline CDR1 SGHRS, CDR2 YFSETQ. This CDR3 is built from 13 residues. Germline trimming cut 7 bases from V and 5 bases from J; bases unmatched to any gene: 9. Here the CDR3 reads CASAEQGIDEQYF. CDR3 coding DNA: TGCGCCAGCGCTGAACAGGGGATCGACGAGCAGTACTTC. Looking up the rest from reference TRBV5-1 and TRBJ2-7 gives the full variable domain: KAGVTQTPRYLIKTRGQQVTLSCSPISGHRSVSWYQQTPGQGLQFLFEYFSETQRNKGNFPGRFSGRQFSNSRSEMNVSTLELGDSALYLCASAEQGIDEQYFGPGTRLTVT.

The CDR3 loop reads CASSQRGGSSYEQYF. The DNA for the CDR3 is TGTGCCAGCAGCCAGCGGGGGGGCAGCTCCTACGAGCAGTACTTC. This sequence joins TRBV11-3 and TRBJ2-7, with TRBD2 matching over 10 bases. Trimming at V came to 5 bases and at J to 0 bases, leaving 4 bases not matched to a gene. Germline CDR1 and CDR2: SGHNT and YENEEA. The CDR3 is made up of 15 amino acids.

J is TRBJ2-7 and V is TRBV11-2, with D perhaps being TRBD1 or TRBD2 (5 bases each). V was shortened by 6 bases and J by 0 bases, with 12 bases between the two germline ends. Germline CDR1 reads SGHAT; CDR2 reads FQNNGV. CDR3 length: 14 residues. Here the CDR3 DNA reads TGTGCCAGCAGTCCGGGGCCTAGCTCCTACGAGCAGTACTTC. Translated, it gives CASSPGPSSYEQYF.

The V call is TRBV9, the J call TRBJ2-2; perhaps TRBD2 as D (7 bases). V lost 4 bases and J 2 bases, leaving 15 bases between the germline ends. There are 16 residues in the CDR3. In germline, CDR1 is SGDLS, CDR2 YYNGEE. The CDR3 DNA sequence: TGTGCCAGCAGCCCAGACGCGGGGGCCAACACCGGGGAGCTGTTTTTT. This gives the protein CASSPDAGANTGELFF. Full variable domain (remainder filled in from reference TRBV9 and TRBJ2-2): DSGVTQTPKHLITATGQRVTLRCSPRSGDLSVYWYQQSLDQGLQFLIQYYNGEERAKGNILERFSAQQFPDLHSELNLSSLELGDSALYFCASSPDAGANTGELFFGEGSRLTVL.

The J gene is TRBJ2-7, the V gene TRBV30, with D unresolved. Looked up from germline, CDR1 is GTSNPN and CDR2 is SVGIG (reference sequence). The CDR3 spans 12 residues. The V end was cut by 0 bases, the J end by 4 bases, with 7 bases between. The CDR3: CAWSVGGYEQYF. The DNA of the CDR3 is TGTGCCTGGAGTGTAGGCGGTTACGAGCAGTACTTC.

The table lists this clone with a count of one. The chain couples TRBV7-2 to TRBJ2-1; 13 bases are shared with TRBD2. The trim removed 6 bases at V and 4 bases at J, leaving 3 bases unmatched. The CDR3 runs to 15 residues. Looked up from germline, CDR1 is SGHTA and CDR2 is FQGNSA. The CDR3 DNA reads TGTGCCAGCAGTAAGGGACTAGCGGGATACAATGAGCAGTTCTTC. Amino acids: CASSKGLAGYNEQFF.

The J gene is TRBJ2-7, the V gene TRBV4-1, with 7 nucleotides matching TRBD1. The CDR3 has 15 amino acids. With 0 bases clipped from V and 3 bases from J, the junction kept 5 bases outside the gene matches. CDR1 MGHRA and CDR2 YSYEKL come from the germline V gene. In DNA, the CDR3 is TGCGCCAGCAGCCAAGACCCTAGGGGGCTCTACGAGCAGTACTTC. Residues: CASSQDPRGLYEQYF.

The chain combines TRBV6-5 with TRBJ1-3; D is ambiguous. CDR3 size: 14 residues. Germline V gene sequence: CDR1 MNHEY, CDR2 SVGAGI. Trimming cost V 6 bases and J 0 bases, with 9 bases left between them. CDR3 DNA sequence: TGTGCCAGCAGCCTCCACTACTCTGGAAACACCATATATTTT. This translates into CASSLHYSGNTIYF.

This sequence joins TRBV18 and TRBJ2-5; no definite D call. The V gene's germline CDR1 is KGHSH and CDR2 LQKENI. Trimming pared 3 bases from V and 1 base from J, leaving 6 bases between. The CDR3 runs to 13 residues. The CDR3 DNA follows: TGTGCCAGCTCACCTCGATCCCAAGAGACCCAGTACTTC. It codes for CASSPRSQETQYF.

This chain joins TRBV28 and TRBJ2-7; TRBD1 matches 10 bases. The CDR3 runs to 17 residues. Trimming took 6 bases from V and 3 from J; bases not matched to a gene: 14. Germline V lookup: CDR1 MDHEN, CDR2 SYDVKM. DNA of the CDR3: TGTGCCAGCAGCCCTCCGGGACAGGGGACCGGTTTCTACGAGCAGTACTTC. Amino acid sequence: CASSPPGQGTGFYEQYF.

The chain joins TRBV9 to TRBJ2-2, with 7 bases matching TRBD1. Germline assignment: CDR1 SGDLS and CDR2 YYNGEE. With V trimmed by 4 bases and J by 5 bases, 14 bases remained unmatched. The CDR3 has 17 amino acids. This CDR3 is CASSTIRTGIRTGELFF. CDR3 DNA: TGTGCCAGCAGCACGATCCGGACAGGAATTAGGACCGGGGAGCTGTTTTTT.

CDR3 sequence: CSASIVGAGGYGYTF. CDR3 DNA: TGCAGTGCTAGTATAGTCGGCGCAGGGGGCTATGGCTACACCTTC. The V gene is TRBV20-1, the J gene TRBJ1-2, with 7 positions matching TRBD1. The CDR3 consists of 15 residues. Germline V CDR1 and CDR2: DFQATT, SNEGSKA (reference sequence). V dropped 3 bases and J dropped 4; count of bases not matched to a gene: 11.